This TCR beta chain is from a study of T cell responses to AZD1222 COVID-19 vaccine. As regards this clone: Its specificity is unknown.

Only in-frame clones appear in the TCRdb table, and some are missing; sequencing was by immunoSEQ multiplex PCR. The sample shows around 190,000 clones, almost 90% of them seen only once. There are 16 residues in the CDR3. The germline V gene encodes CDR1 LGHNA and CDR2 YNFKEQ. V dropped 4 bases and J dropped 2; count of bases not matched to a gene: 7. Whole-study findings and limits: Baseline seropositivity occurred in only a handful of AZD1222 recipients.

The sample here was peripheral blood, taken 28 days after the second AZD1222 dose. V and J are TRBV4-2 and TRBJ2-3; 9 bases match TRBD2. This clonotype was obtained from an adult who received the AZD1222 COVID-19 vaccine. DNA for the CDR3: TGTGCCAGCAGCCGGAGACTAGCGGTTCTCACAGATACGCAGTATTTT. Amino acids: CASSRRLAVLTDTQYF.